This TCR beta chain was retrieved from a study of blood T cell repertoires in COVID-19. Study details: Spain, Italy and the United States supplied samples that represented acute and convalescent COVID-19. From T cells, B-cell-depleted T cells, or PBMCs came the material, which was cDNA or gDNA.

Repertoires were generated with immunoSEQ multiplex PCR, while TCRdb's copy carries only in-frame clones and drops some. The sample yields about 67,000 clones, less than 90% seen once. The CDR3 contains 13 residues. The ends were cut back, 0 bases at V and 9 bases at J, with 14 bases in the middle. Germline CDR1 SQVTM, CDR2 ANQGSEA. The TCR sequence derives from a man between 50 and 59 years old with active COVID-19. What was sequenced was peripheral blood. The gene calls are TRBV29-1 and TRBJ1-1; a weak D match, TRBD1 (6 bases). CDR3 region: CSVEEGGIQQAFF. The CDR3 DNA follows: TGCAGCGTTGAAGAAGGGGGAATTCAGCAAGCTTTCTTT.